Detailed here is one T cell receptor beta chain. Authors' processing steps: Reference gene primer amplification gave nucleated cell count estimates. Using immunoSEQ multiplex PCR, the repertoire was profiled, and TCRdb retains in-frame clones only, with some absent. Clone size and the V and J calls come from that table; the DNA yielded D and trimming. Of tens of thousands of clones listed, around 79% were seen once; the top ten hold roughly 23%. The sample comes from a study of blood T cell repertoires in COVID-19. Study information: From the United States, Italy and Spain came samples of acute and convalescent COVID-19.

Germline V gives CDR1 LNHNV, CDR2 YYDKDF (reference sequence). This CDR3 comprises 14 residues. The V and J ends lost 5 bases and 7 bases, in that order; junction bases with no gene match: 5. The rearrangement uses TRBV15 and TRBJ1-4, with TRBD1 matching 9 bases. Sequencing used peripheral blood. This clonotype was sampled from a man between 60 and 75 years old with acute or convalescent COVID-19. CDR3 in DNA: TGTGCCACCAGCCTTGACAGGGGGAGTGAAAAACTGTTTTTT. Translating it yields CATSLDRGSEKLFF.